Sequencing of this T cell receptor beta chain was carried out in a study of blood T cell repertoires in COVID-19. Study summary: The United States, Italy and Spain provided the acute and convalescent COVID-19 samples. Sources were T cells, B-cell-depleted T cells, or PBMCs; the material itself was cDNA or gDNA.

The repertoire was sequenced with immunoSEQ multiplex PCR; TCRdb's copy has only in-frame clones and lacks some. The data show roughly 30,000 clones, roughly 90% seen once. Sequenced: peripheral blood. The origin of this receptor is a human donor in a cohort sampled during active COVID-19.

The DNA for the CDR3 is TGTGCCAGCAGCTTCGGAGGCAGGGGTACCTACGAGCAGTACTTC. Translated: CASSFGGRGTYEQYF. The gene calls are TRBV5-4 and TRBJ2-7; perhaps TRBD1 as D (6 bases). The CDR3 extends over 15 amino acids. The V and J ends lost 2 bases and 2 bases respectively, with 14 bases between them. Germline V gene lookup returns CDR1 SGHNT and CDR2 YYREEE (reference sequence).